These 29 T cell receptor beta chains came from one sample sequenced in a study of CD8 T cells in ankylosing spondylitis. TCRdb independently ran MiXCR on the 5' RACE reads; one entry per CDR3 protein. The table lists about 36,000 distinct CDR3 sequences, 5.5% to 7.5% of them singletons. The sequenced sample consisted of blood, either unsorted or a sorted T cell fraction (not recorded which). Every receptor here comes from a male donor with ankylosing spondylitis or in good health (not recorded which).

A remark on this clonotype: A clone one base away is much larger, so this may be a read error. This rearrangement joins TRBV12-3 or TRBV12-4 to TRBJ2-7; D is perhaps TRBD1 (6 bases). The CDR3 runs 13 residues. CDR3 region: CVSSFPRGKEQYF. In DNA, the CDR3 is TGTGTCAGCAGTTTCCCCAGGGGTAAAGAGCAGTACTTC.

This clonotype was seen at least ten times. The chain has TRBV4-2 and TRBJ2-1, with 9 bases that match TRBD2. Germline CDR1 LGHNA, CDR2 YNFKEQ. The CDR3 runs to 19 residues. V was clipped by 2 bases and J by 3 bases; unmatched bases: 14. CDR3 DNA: TGTGCCAGCAGCCAAAGAACCCTCCTCGTGACTAGCGGCTACAATGAGCAGTTCTTC. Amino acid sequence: CASSQRTLLVTSGYNEQFF.

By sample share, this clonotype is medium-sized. The DNA of the CDR3 is TGTGCCAGCAGCCCCGACCTAGGGCGCTCTGAAGCTTTCTTT. Amino acid sequence: CASSPDLGRSEAFF. V and J are TRBV28 and TRBJ1-1; no definite D call. V was clipped by 6 bases and J by 6 bases, with 17 bases between them. The CDR3 spans 14 residues. Germline V gene sequence: CDR1 MDHEN, CDR2 SYDVKM.

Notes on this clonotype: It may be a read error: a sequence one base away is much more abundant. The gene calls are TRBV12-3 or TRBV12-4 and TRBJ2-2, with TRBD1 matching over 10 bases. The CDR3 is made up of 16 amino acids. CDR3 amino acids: CVSSSAGQGSAGELFF. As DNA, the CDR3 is TGTGTCAGCAGTTCCGCGGGACAGGGGTCGGCCGGGGAGCTGTTTTTT.

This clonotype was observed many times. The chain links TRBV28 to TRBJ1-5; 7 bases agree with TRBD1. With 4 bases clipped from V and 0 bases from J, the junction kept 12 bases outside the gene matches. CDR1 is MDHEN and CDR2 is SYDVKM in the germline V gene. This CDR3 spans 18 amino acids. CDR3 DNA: TGTGCCAGCAGTTCCATCTTAAACAGGGGCTATAGCAATCAGCCCCAGCATTTT. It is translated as CASSSILNRGYSNQPQHF.

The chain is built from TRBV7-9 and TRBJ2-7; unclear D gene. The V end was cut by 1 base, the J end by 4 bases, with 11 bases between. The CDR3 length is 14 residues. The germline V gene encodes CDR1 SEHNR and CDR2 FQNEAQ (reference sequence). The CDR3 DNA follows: TGTGCCAGCAGCTTAGATGGAACAGTTTACGAGCAGTACTTC. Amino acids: CASSLDGTVYEQYF.

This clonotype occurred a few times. The CDR3 coding sequence is TGCGCCAGCAGGAGGGGACAGGTATCCGGGGAGCTGTTTTTT. Translation: CASRRGQVSGELFF. The genes are TRBV5-1 and TRBJ2-2, with 8 nucleotides matching TRBD1. The CDR3 is made up of 14 amino acids. CDR1 and CDR2 (germline): SGHRS, YFSETQ. The J segment lost 6 bases and the V segment lost 5 bases, leaving 6 bases of the junction unmatched.

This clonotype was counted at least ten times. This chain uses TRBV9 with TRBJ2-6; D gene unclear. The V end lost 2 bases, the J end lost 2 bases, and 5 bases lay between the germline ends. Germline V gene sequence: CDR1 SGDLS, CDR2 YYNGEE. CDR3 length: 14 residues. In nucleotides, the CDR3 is TGTGCCAGCAGCGTCAACCCTGGGGCCAACGTCCTGACTTTC. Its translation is CASSVNPGANVLTF.

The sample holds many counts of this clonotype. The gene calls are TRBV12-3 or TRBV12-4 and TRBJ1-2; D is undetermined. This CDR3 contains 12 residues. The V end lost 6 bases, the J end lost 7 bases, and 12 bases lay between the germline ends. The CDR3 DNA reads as TGTGCCAGCAGCCTAGACGGGCGTGGCTACACCTTC. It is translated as CASSLDGRGYTF.

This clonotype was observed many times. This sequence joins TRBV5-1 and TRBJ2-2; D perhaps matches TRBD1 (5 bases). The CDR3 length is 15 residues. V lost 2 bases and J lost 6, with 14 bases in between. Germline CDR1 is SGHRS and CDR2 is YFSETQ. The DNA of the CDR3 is TGCGCCAGCAGCTTCAGGGAACCACCCTCCGGGGAGCTGTTTTTT. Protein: CASSFREPPSGELFF.

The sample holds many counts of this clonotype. The CDR3 bases are TGTGCCAGCAGCTTGGACGGAAACACCATATATTTT. Its protein is CASSLDGNTIYF. V gene TRBV7-8 combines with J gene TRBJ1-3; D unclear. Germline lookup yields CDR1 SGHVS and CDR2 FQNEAQ. The CDR3 loop spans 12 amino acids. The V end lost 3 bases, the J end lost 4 bases, and 4 bases lay between the germline ends.

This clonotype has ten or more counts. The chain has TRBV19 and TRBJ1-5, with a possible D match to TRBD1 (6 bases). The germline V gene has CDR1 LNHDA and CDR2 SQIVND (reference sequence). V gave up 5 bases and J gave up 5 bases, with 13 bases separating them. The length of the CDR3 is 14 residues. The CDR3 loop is CASSELGGYQPQHF. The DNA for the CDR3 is TGTGCCAGTAGTGAACTAGGGGGTTATCAGCCCCAGCATTTT.

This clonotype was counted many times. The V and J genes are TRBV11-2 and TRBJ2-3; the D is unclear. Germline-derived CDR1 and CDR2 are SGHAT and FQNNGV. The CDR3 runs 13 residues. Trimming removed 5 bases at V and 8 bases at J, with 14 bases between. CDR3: CASSPLSLATQYF. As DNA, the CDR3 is TGTGCCAGCAGCCCCCTAAGTCTGGCTACGCAGTATTTT.

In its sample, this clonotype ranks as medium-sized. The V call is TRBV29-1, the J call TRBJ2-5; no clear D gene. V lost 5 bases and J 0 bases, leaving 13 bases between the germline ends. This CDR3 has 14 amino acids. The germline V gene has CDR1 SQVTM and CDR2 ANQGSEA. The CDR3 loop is CSVYLARHQETQYF. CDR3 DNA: TGCAGCGTTTACCTGGCCAGGCACCAAGAGACCCAGTACTTC.

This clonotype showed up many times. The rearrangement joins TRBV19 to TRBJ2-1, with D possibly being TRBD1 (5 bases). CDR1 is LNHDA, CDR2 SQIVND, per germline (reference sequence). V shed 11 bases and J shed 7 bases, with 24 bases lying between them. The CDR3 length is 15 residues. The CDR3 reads CASRPREAGGNEQFF. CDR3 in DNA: TGTGCCTCTCGCCCCAGGGAAGCCGGTGGGAATGAGCAGTTCTTC.

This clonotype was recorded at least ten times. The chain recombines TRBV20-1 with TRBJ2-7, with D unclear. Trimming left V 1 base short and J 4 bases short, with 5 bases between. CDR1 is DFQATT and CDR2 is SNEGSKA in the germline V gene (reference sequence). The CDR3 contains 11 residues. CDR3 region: CSARVEYEQYF. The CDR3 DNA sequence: TGCAGTGCTAGAGTGGAGTACGAGCAGTACTTC.

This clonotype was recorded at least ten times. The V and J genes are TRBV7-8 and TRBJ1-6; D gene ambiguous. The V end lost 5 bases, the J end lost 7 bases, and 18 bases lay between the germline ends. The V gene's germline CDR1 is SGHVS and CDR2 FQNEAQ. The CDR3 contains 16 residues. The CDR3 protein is CASSPRVGAENSPLHF. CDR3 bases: TGTGCCAGCAGCCCTCGAGTGGGAGCGGAGAATTCACCCCTCCACTTT.

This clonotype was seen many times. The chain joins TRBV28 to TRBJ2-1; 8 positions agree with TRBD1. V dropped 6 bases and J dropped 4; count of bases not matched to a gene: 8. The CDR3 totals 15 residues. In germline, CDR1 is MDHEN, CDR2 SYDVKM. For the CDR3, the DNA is TGTGCCAGCAGAATACCGGGACAGGAGTACAATGAGCAGTTCTTC. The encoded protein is CASRIPGQEYNEQFF.

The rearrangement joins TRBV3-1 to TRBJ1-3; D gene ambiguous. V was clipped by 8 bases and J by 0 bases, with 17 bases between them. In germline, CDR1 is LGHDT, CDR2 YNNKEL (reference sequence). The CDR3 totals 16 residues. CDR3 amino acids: CASCRRGRSSGNTIYF. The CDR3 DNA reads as TGTGCCAGCTGCCGCCGAGGCCGCAGCTCTGGAAACACCATATATTTT.

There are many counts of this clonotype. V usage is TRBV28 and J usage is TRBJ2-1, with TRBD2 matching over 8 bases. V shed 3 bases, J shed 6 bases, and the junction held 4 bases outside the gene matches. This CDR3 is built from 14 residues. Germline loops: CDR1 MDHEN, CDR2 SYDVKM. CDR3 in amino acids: CASSFGLARNEQFF. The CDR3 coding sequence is TGTGCCAGCAGTTTTGGACTAGCACGCAATGAGCAGTTCTTC.

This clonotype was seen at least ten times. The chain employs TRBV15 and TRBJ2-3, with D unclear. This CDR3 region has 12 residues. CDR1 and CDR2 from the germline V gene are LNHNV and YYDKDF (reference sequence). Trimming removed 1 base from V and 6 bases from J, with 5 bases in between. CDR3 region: CATSRGFDTQYF. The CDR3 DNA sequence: TGTGCCACCAGCAGAGGTTTTGATACGCAGTATTTT.

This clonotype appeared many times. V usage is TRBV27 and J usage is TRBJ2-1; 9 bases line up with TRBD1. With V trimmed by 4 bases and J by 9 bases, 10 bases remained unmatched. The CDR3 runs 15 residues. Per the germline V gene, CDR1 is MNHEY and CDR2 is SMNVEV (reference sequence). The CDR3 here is CASSSVGTGNIEQFF. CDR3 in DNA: TGTGCCAGCAGTTCAGTCGGGACAGGGAATATTGAGCAGTTCTTC.

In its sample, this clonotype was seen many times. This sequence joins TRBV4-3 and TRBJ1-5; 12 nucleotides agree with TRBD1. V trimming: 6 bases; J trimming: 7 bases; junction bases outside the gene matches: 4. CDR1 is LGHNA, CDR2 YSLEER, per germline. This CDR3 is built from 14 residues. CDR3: CASSPGTGGQPQHF. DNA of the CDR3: TGCGCCAGCAGTCCCGGGACAGGGGGCCAGCCCCAGCATTTT.

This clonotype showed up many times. CDR3 region: CSGDTETYTEAFF. DNA for the CDR3: TGCAGCGGGGACACGGAGACCTACACTGAAGCTTTCTTT. The genes are TRBV29-1 and TRBJ1-1; tentatively, D is TRBD1 (6 bases). Germline V gene data show CDR1 as SQVTM and CDR2 as ANQGSEA. Deletions cut 7 bases from V and 3 bases from J, with 15 bases between. The CDR3 loop spans 13 amino acids.

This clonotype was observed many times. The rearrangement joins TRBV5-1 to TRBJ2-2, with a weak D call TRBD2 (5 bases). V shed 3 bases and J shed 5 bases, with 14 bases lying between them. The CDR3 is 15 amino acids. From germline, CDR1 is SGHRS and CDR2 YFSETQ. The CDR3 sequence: CASSSDPGETGELFF. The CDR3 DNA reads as TGCGCCAGCAGCTCGGACCCCGGGGAGACCGGGGAGCTGTTTTTT.

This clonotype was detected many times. Here the CDR3 DNA reads TGTGCCAGCAATCCAAACGCGGGGGCGGATACGCAGTATTTT. Its translation is CASNPNAGADTQYF. This chain links TRBV19 with TRBJ2-3, with a tentative D call TRBD2 (7 bases). The germline gives CDR1 LNHDA, CDR2 SQIVND (reference sequence). V shed 9 bases and J shed 6 bases, with 19 bases lying between them. The length of the CDR3 is 14 residues.

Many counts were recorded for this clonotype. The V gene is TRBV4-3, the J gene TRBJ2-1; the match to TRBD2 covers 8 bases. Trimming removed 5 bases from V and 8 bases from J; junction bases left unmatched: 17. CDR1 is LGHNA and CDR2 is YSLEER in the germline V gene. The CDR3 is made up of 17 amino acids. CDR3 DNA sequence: TGCGCCAGCAGCGCTATGCCCCGCCGGGGGGGCGCGGATGAGCAGTTCTTC. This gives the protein CASSAMPRRGGADEQFF.

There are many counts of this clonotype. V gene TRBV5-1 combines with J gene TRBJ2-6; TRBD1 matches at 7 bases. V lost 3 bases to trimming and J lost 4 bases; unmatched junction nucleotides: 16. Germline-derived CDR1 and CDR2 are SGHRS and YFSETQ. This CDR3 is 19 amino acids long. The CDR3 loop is CASSSLQGKGVAGANVLTF. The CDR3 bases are TGCGCCAGCAGCTCACTACAGGGGAAGGGAGTAGCCGGGGCCAACGTCCTGACTTTC.

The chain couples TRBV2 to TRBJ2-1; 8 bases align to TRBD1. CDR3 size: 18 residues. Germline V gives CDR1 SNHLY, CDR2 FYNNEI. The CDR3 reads CTCRTTKQGESSYNEQFF. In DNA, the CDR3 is TGTACCTGCAGAACGACGAAACAGGGGGAGAGCTCCTACAATGAGCAGTTCTTC.